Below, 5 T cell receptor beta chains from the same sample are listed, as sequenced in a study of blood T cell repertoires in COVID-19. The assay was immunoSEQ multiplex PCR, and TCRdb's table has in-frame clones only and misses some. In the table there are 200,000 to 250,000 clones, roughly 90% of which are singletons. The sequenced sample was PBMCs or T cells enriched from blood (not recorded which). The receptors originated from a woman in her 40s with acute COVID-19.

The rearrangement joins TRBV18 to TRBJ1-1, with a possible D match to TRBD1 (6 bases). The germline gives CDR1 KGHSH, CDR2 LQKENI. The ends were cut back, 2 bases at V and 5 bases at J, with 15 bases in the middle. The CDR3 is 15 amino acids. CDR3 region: CASSPSAGEGTEAFF. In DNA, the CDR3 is TGTGCCAGCTCACCATCGGCAGGGGAAGGTACTGAAGCTTTCTTT.

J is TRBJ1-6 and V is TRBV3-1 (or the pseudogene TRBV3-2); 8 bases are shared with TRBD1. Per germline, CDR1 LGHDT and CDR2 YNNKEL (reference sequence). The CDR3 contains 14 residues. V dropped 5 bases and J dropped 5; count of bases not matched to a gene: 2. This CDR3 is CASSMGQDNSPLHF. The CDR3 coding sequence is TGTGCCAGCAGCATGGGACAGGATAATTCACCCCTCCACTTT.

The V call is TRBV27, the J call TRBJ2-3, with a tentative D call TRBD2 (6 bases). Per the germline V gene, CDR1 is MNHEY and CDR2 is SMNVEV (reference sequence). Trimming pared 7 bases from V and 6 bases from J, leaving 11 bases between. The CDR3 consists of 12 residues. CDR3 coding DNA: TGTGCCAGCACCCCTCGGGGGGATACGCAGTATTTT. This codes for CASTPRGDTQYF.

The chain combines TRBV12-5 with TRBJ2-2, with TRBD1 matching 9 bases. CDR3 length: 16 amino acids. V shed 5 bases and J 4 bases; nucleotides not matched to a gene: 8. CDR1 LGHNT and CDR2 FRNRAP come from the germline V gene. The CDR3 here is CASGPRDRESTGELFF. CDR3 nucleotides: TGTGCTAGTGGTCCGCGGGACAGGGAAAGCACCGGGGAGCTGTTTTTT. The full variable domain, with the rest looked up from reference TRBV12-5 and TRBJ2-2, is DARVTQTPRHKVTEMGQEVTMRCQPILGHNTVFWYRQTMMQGLELLAYFRNRAPLDDSGMPKDRFSAEMPDATLATLKIQPSEPRDSAVYFCASGPRDRESTGELFFGEGSRLTVL.

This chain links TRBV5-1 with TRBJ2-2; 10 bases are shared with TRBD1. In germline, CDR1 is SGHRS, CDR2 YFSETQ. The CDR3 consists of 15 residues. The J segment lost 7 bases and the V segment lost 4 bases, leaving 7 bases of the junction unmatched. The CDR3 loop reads CASSARTGGLGELFF. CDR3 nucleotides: TGCGCCAGCAGCGCCCGGACAGGGGGTCTCGGGGAGCTGTTTTTT.